A selection of T cell receptor beta chains follows, all from one sample in a study of identical twins. TCRdb called the 5' RACE reads again in MiXCR, with one record for every CDR3 protein. There are fewer than 900,000 distinct CDR3 sequences in the sample; around a sixth occur only once, and over 10% lies in the top ten. The sample was also reused in another study, on T cells expressing NK-cell markers.

Sequences were obtained from PBMCs. These receptors were taken from a woman aged 18-29 years in good health. Both conserved end residues are part of each CDR3. The D gene is left open where the match is weak. Not all rows give a size; the values are once, few, many and, for expanded clones, a class.

d_gene,abundance,v_gene,j_gene,CDR3aa,CDR3nt
-,-,TRBV11-2,TRBJ2-1,CASSLPGTSNEQFF,TGTGCCAGCAGCTTACCGGGGACTTCTAATGAGCAGTTCTTC
TRBD2,-,TRBV5-1,TRBJ2-3,CASRWGLGPRDTQYF,TGCGCCAGCAGGTGGGGACTAGGCCCGCGAGATACGCAGTATTTT
-,-,TRBV1,TRBJ2-1,CTSSLKRGVARYNEQFF,TGCACCAGCAGCCTCAAAAGGGGGGTAGCGCGGTACAATGAGCAGTTCTTC
TRBD2,-,TRBV12-3/TRBV12-4,TRBJ2-5,CASSSHLTSGRVGKTQYF,TGTGCCAGCAGTTCGCATCTTACTAGCGGAAGGGTTGGAAAGACCCAGTACTTC
-,-,TRBV6-2/TRBV6-3,TRBJ2-1,CASADRTREPFF,TGTGCCAGCGCGGACAGGACACGGGAGCCGTTCTTC
-,few,TRBV30,TRBJ2-1,CAGYYGEQFF,TGTGCCGGCTATTACGGGGAGCAGTTCTTC
TRBD2,few,TRBV6-2/TRBV6-3,TRBJ2-1,CASSYSVTSGSNEQFF,TGTGCCAGCAGTTACTCGGTCACTAGCGGGAGTAATGAGCAGTTCTTC
TRBD2,-,TRBV20-1,TRBJ2-2,CSAATSGNTGELFF,TGCAGTGCCGCTACTAGCGGTAACACCGGGGAGCTGTTTTTT
TRBD1,-,TRBV6-2/TRBV6-3,TRBJ2-1,CASSGQGVNEQFF,TGTGCCAGCAGTGGACAGGGGGTCAATGAGCAGTTCTTC
-,-,TRBV10-3,TRBJ2-3,CAISESDSDTQYF,TGTGCCATCAGTGAGTCAGACTCAGATACGCAGTATTTT
TRBD1,few,TRBV7-2,TRBJ2-3,CASSAGQVSTDTQYF,TGTGCCAGCAGCGCCGGACAGGTTAGCACAGATACGCAGTATTTT
TRBD2,few,TRBV20-1,TRBJ2-3,CSAPSGILAGTQYF,TGCAGTGCCCCTAGCGGGATATTGGCTGGTACGCAGTATTTT
TRBD2,many,TRBV20-1,TRBJ2-1,CSPERTSGYNEQFF,TGCAGTCCTGAGAGGACTAGCGGGTACAATGAGCAGTTCTTC
-,-,TRBV20-1,TRBJ2-5,CSARPLEGGQETQYF,TGCAGTGCTAGACCGTTGGAGGGGGGGCAAGAGACCCAGTACTTC
TRBD1,-,TRBV20-1,TRBJ2-3,CSARRTGASGTDTQYF,TGCAGTGCTAGACGAACAGGGGCCTCTGGCACAGATACGCAGTATTTT
-,-,TRBV7-2,TRBJ2-6,CASSYWASSGANVLTF,TGTGCCAGCAGCTACTGGGCCAGCTCTGGGGCCAACGTCCTGACTTTC
-,few,TRBV20-1,TRBJ2-1,CSARAGREAYNEQFF,TGCAGTGCCCGCGCGGGCCGAGAAGCCTACAATGAGCAGTTCTTC